Included here is one T cell receptor beta chain sequence, with context. Antigen: not known. Sequencing of TCR beta, carried out with a high-throughput approach, was applied to CD8+ and CD4+ T cells from the blood. Each Susac syndrome patient had definite or probable disease by recently defined criteria. Looked up from germline, CDR1 is LGHNA and CDR2 is YNFKEQ. CDR3 length: 13 residues. Trimming removed 0 bases at V and 6 bases at J, with 8 bases between. The sample originates from a study of CD8 T cells in Susac syndrome. Regarding the study as a whole: Detection of Susac-specific public clones gave 15 to 20 in total CD8+ repertoires and roughly 5 in CD8+ TEMRA repertoires. The peak of CD8+ clonal expansion in Susac was seen in TEMRA cells and active patients.

Random hexamers were used to reverse transcribe the RNA input (roughly 0.5 to 1 ug). MiXCR was run by TCRdb on the immunoSEQ multiplex PCR reads, yielding one entry per CDR3 protein. The sample lists more than 80,000 distinct CDR3 sequences; 94% were seen once. The clonotype originates from a human donor with Susac syndrome. The sequencing input was CD8+ T cells from PBMCs. The chain links TRBV4-2 to TRBJ1-1, with D tentatively TRBD1 (5 bases). CDR3 in DNA: TGTGCCAGCAGCCAAGACGGGGCCCCTGAAGCTTTCTTT. Amino acid sequence: CASSQDGAPEAFF.